The entry below describes one T cell receptor (beta chain). Antigen specificity is unknown. These data are taken from a study of cytomegalovirus exposure and HLA in healthy donors. 13 Jbeta primers and 60 Vbeta primers were used for the PCR. Here immunoSEQ multiplex PCR was the method, and the copy in TCRdb shows in-frame clones only, minus some. The listing contains fewer than 70,000 clones. Points from the study as a whole: Most TCR sequences were rare, but some public TCRs occurred in many donors. A later analysis found most CMV-associated TCR beta chains apparently HLA-restricted. It emerged from a later analysis that several of the most significant clusters appeared to be linked to common viral pathogens.

Germline V CDR1 and CDR2: KGHSH, LQKENI. Trimming cost V 1 base and J 4 bases, with 10 bases left between them. The CDR3 loop spans 14 amino acids. This chain links TRBV18 with TRBJ1-1; perhaps TRBD1 as D (5 bases). Input material: PBMCs. The TCR originated in a young man in good health and CMV-seropositive. The CDR3 here is CASSPLRQGTEAFF. The CDR3 region has the DNA TGTGCCAGCTCACCACTCAGGCAGGGCACTGAAGCTTTCTTT.